Listed below are T cell receptor beta chains from one sample, sequenced in a study of T cells after somatic rescue of genetic block. This table comes from immunoSEQ multiplex PCR, and its TCRdb copy is limited to in-frame clones, with some not included. The table lists tens of thousands of clones, about 96% of them singletons, with about 0.076% in the top ten. Source material: peripheral blood mononuclear cells (PBMCs). The receptor set was obtained from a child less than two years old. CDR3s include the opening cysteine and the closing phenylalanine or tryptophan. The D gene is left open where the match is weak. Expanded clones get a size class; other rows say once, few or many, or leave the size out.

v_gene	d_gene	abundance	j_gene	CDR3aa	CDR3nt
TRBV4-2	.	.	TRBJ2-1	CASSQGSGYEQFF	TGTGCCAGCAGCCAGGGGTCTGGTTATGAGCAGTTCTTC
TRBV29-1	.	.	TRBJ2-2	CNHDSPNTGELFF	TGCAACCATGACAGCCCGAACACCGGGGAGCTGTTTTTT
TRBV19	TRBD2	.	TRBJ2-2	CASSRGANTGELFF	TGTGCCAGTAGCCGGGGGGCGAACACCGGGGAGCTGTTTTTT
TRBV5-1	TRBD2	.	TRBJ2-7	CASSRTSGRASYEQYF	TGCGCCAGCAGCAGGACTAGCGGGAGGGCCTCCTACGAGCAGTACTTC
TRBV21-1	.	.	TRBJ1-1	CASSPRTGSPTEAFF	TGTGCCAGCAGCCCCCGGACAGGGAGCCCCACTGAAGCTTTCTTT
TRBV10-3	.	.	TRBJ1-1	CAISDGGMNTEAFF	TGTGCCATCAGTGACGGCGGTATGAACACTGAAGCTTTCTTT
TRBV20-1	.	few	TRBJ2-7	CSARQAYEQYF	TGCAGTGCTAGACAAGCCTACGAGCAGTACTTC
TRBV7-2	.	.	TRBJ1-4	CASSMGQNEKLFF	TGTGCCAGCAGCATGGGGCAGAATGAAAAACTGTTTTTT
TRBV4-1	.	.	TRBJ2-7	CASSQPGYEQYF	TGCGCCAGCAGCCAACCCGGCTACGAGCAGTACTTC
TRBV19	.	.	TRBJ2-3	CASSIRGRTDTQYF	TGTGCCAGTAGTATACGCGGCCGTACAGATACGCAGTATTTT
TRBV4-1	.	.	TRBJ1-1	CASSQDRITEAFF	TGCGCCAGCAGCCAAGATCGAATCACTGAAGCTTTCTTT
TRBV5-1	TRBD2	.	TRBJ2-7	CASSLTSGSYEQYF	TGCGCCAGCAGCTTGACTAGCGGGAGTTACGAGCAGTACTTC
TRBV11-2	.	.	TRBJ1-2	CASSSGADYGYTF	TGTGCCAGCAGCTCAGGGGCGGACTATGGCTACACCTTC
TRBV7-2	TRBD2	.	TRBJ2-3	CASTFGTSGGTDTQYF	TGTGCCAGCACGTTCGGGACTAGCGGGGGTACAGATACGCAGTATTTT
TRBV5-4	.	.	TRBJ2-1	CASSLAGVNEQFF	TGTGCCAGCAGCTTGGCAGGCGTCAATGAGCAGTTCTTC
TRBV7-8	.	.	TRBJ2-1	CASSLSTNNEQFF	TGTGCCAGCAGCTTAAGTACTAACAATGAGCAGTTCTTC